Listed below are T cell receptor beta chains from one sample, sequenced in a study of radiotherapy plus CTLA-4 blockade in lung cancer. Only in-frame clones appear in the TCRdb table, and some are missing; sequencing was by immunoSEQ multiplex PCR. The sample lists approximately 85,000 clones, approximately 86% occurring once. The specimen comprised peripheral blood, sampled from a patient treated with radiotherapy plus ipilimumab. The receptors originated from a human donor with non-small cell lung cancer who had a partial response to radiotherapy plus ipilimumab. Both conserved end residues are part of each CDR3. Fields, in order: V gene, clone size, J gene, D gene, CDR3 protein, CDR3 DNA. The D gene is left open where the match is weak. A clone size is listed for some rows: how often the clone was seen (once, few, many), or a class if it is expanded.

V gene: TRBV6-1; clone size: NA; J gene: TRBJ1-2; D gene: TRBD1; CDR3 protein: CASNLQGLGYGYTF; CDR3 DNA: TGTGCCAGCAACCTACAGGGGCTGGGCTATGGCTACACCTTC
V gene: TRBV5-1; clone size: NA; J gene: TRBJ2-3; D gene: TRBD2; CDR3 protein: CASSPVRGGDTQYF; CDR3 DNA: TGCGCCAGCAGCCCGGTCCGGGGGGGAGATACGCAGTATTTT
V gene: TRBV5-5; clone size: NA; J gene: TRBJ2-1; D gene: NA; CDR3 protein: CASSPLGGDEQFF; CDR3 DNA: TGTGCCAGCAGCCCATTAGGAGGGGATGAGCAGTTCTTC
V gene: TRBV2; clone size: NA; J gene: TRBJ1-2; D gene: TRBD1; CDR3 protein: CASTGQGAGGYTF; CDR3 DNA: TGTGCCAGCACTGGACAGGGGGCGGGGGGCTACACCTTC
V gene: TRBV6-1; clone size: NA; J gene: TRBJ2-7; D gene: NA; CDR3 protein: CASSLYEQYF; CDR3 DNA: TGTGCCAGTAGCCTCTACGAGCAGTACTTC
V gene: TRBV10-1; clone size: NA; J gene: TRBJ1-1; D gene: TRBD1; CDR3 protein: CAIHRGTEAFF; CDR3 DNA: TGCGCCATTCACAGGGGCACTGAAGCTTTCTTT
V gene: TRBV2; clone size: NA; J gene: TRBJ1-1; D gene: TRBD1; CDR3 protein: CASTTTGGTEAFF; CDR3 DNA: TGTGCCAGCACTACGACAGGGGGAACTGAAGCTTTCTTT
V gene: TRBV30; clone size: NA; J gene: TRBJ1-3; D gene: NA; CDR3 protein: CAWSRTASGNTIYF; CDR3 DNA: TGTGCCTGGAGTAGGACTGCCTCTGGAAACACCATATATTTT
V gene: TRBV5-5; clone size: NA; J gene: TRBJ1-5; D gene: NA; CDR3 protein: CASSLAQGSYQPQHF; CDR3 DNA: TGTGCCAGCAGCTTGGCGCAGGGGTCATATCAGCCCCAGCATTTT
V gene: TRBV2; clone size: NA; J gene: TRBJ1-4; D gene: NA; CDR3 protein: CASRTRGGAGEKLFF; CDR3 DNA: TGTGCCAGCAGAACCAGAGGAGGGGCGGGTGAAAAACTGTTTTTT
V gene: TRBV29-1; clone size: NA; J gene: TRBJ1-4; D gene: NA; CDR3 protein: CSVEARTNEKLFF; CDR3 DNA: TGCAGCGTTGAAGCCAGAACTAATGAAAAACTGTTTTTT
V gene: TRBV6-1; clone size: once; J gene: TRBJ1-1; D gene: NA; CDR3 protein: CASSVTHGTLMNTEAFF; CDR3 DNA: TGTGCCAGCAGTGTTACCCACGGGACACTAATGAACACTGAAGCTTTCTTT
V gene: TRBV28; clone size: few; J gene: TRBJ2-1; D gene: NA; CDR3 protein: CASSWGTYNEQFF; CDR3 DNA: TGTGCCAGCAGTTGGGGCACCTACAATGAGCAGTTCTTC
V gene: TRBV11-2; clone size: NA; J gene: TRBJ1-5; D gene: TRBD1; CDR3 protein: CASSLEGQDSNQPQHF; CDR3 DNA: TGTGCCAGCAGCTTGGAAGGACAGGATAGCAATCAGCCCCAGCATTTT
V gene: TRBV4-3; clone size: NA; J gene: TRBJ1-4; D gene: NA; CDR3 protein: CASSQDGQVGKLFF; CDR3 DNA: TGCGCCAGCAGCCAAGATGGGCAGGTCGGAAAACTGTTTTTT
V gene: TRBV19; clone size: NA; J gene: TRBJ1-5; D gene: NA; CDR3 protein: CASTDPGHRQPQHF; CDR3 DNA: TGTGCCAGTACCGACCCGGGACACCGTCAGCCCCAGCATTTT
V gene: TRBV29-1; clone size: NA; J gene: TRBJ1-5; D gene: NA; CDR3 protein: CSVVFPLTGSNQPQHF; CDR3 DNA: TGCAGCGTTGTTTTCCCTCTGACAGGTAGCAATCAGCCCCAGCATTTT
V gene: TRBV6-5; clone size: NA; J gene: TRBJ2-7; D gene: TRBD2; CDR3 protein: CASIRLAGSYEQYF; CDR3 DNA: TGTGCCAGCATCCGACTAGCGGGCTCCTACGAGCAGTACTTC
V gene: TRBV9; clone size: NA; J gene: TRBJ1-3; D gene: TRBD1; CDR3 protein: CASSVFSGTGGNTIYF; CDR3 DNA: TGTGCCAGCAGCGTATTCTCCGGGACAGGAGGAAACACCATATATTTT
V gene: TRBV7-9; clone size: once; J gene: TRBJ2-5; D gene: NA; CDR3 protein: CASSLFGEETQYF; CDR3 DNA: TGTGCCAGCAGCTTATTTGGGGAGGAGACCCAGTACTTC
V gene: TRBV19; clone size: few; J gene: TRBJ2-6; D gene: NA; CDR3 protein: CASSILNSGANVLTF; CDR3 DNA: TGTGCCAGTAGTATACTTAACTCTGGGGCCAACGTCCTGACTTTC
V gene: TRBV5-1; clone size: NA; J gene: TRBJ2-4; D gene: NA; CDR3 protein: CASSFFAGNSAKNIQYF; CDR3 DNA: TGCGCCAGCAGCTTTTTCGCAGGGAATTCGGCCAAAAACATTCAGTACTTC
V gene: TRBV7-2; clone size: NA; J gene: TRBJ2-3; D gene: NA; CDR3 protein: CASSIQGGTDTQYF; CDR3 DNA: TGTGCCAGCAGTATCCAGGGTGGCACAGATACGCAGTATTTT
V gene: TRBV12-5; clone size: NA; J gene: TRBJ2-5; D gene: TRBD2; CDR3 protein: CASGLGAGGKETQYF; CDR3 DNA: TGTGCTAGTGGTTTAGGTGCGGGAGGGAAAGAGACCCAGTACTTC
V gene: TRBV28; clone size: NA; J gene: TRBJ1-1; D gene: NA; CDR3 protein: CASRPLQGNTEAFF; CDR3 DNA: TGTGCCAGCAGGCCCTTACAGGGGAACACTGAAGCTTTCTTT
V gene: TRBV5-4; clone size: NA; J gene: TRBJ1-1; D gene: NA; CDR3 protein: CASSLVWGVNTEAFF; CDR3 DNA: TGTGCCAGCAGCTTGGTCTGGGGAGTGAACACTGAAGCTTTCTTT
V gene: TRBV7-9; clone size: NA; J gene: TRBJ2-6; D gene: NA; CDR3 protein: CASGQRGANVLTF; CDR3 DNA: TGTGCCAGCGGGCAACGAGGGGCCAACGTCCTGACTTTC